This T cell receptor (beta chain) is from a study of Ad26.COV2.S vaccination and SARS-CoV-2 variants. Some clones are missing from TCRdb's copy, which holds only in-frame ones; the method was immunoSEQ multiplex PCR. The sample lists roughly 300,000 clones, more than 85% occurring once. Per germline, CDR1 MNHEY and CDR2 SVGAGI. V dropped 6 bases and J dropped 0 bases, with 9 bases sitting between them. The length of the CDR3 is 14 residues. Treatment described: over 15 received Ad26.COV2.S at low or high dose, single or two shots; about 5 received placebo; per-sample allocation not given. Sampling was done on day 63 after the first vaccine or placebo injection. Ad26 vector vaccine expressed Wuhan-strain SARS-CoV-2 spike.

The rearrangement joins TRBV6-5 to TRBJ1-3; D is undetermined. Material: peripheral blood, obtained in a trial of Ad26.COV2.S vaccine versus placebo. The clonotype comes from a person aged 18 to 65 who received the Ad26.COV2.S COVID-19 vaccine or a placebo. The CDR3 DNA reads as TGTGCCAGCAGGGCAGCTAGCTCTGGAAACACCATATATTTT. Translation gives CASRAASSGNTIYF.